Given below is one T cell receptor (beta chain) in context. Its antigen is currently unknown. Amplified regions were TCR beta CDR3 sequences from RNA transcripts. The primer set for the first-round RT-PCR of the TCR CDR3 was HTBI. A single record per CDR3 protein comes from TCRdb applying MiXCR to the multiplex PCR reads. The table has a few hundred thousand distinct CDR3 sequences, approximately 17% seen once. The data originate from a study of T cells in Graves' hyperthyroidism and ophthalmopathy. Findings of the study overall: The model foresaw ophthalmopathy a median approximately 6.3 months prior to onset.

The CDR3 consists of 15 residues. Germline loops: CDR1 MNHEY, CDR2 SMNVEV (reference sequence). Losses at the gene ends were 6 bases for V and 3 bases for J; bases not matched to a gene: 4. Sequencing was performed on blood. The sequence was obtained from a woman aged 18 to 35 with Graves' ophthalmopathy. The V call is TRBV27, the J call TRBJ2-2, with 10 bases fitting TRBD1. The DNA of the CDR3 is TGTGCCAGCAGCGCCGGGACAGGGGACACCGGGGAGCTGTTTTTT. This encodes CASSAGTGDTGELFF.